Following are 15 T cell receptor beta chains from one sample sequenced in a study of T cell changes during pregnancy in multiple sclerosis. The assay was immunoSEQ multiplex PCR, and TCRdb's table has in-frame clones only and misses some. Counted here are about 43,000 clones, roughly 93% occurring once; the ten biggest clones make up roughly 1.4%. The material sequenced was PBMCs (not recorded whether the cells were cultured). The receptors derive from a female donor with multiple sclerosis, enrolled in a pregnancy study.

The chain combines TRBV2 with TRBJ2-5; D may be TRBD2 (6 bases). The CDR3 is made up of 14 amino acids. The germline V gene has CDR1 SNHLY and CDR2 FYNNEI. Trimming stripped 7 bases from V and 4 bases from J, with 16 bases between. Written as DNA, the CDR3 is TGTGCCAGCATAGGCGGGATACTCCCAGAGACCCAGTACTTC. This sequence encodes CASIGGILPETQYF.

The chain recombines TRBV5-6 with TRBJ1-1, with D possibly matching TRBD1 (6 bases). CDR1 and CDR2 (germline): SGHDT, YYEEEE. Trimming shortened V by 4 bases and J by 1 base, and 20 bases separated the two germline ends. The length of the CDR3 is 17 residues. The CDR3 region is CASSTPGGLGENTEAFF. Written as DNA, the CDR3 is TGTGCCAGCAGCACCCCGGGGGGCTTGGGAGAGAACACTGAAGCTTTCTTT.

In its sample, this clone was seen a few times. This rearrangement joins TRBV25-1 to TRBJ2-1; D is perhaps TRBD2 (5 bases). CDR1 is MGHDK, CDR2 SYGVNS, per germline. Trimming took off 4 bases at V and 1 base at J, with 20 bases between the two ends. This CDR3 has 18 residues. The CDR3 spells CASSGPWSAQRSYNEQFF. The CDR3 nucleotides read TGTGCCAGCAGTGGCCCCTGGTCGGCTCAGCGGTCCTACAATGAGCAGTTCTTC.

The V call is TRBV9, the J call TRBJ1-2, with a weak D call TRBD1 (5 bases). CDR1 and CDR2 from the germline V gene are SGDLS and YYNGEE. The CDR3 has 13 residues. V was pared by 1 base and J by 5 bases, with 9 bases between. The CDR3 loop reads CASSVQGNYGYTF. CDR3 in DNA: TGTGCCAGCAGCGTACAGGGAAATTATGGCTACACCTTC.

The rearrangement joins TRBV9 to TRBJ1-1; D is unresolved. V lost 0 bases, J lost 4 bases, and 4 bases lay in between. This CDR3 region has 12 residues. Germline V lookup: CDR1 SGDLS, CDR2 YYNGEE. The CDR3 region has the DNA TGTGCCAGCAGCGTAGTCAGCACTGAAGCTTTCTTT. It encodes CASSVVSTEAFF.

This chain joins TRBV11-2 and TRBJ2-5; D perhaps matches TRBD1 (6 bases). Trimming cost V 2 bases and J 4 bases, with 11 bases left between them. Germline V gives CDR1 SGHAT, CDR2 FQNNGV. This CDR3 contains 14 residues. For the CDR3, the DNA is TGTGCCAGCAGCTTACAGGGGTCGGTAGAGACCCAGTACTTC. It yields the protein CASSLQGSVETQYF.

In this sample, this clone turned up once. Here the CDR3 DNA reads TGCGCCAGCAGCCGTACCACGAGCTCCTACAATGAGCAGTTCTTC. Its protein product is CASSRTTSSYNEQFF. The chain is built from TRBV5-1 and TRBJ2-1; unclear D gene. The CDR3 has 15 residues. Germline-derived CDR1 and CDR2 are SGHRS and YFSETQ. V shed 4 bases and J shed 0 bases, with 11 bases lying between them.

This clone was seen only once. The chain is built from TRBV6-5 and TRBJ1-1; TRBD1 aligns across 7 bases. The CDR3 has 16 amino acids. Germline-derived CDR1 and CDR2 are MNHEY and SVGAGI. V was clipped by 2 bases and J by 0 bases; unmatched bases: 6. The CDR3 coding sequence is TGTGCCAGCAGTTACAAAAGTACAGGGGTGAACACTGAAGCTTTCTTT. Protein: CASSYKSTGVNTEAFF.

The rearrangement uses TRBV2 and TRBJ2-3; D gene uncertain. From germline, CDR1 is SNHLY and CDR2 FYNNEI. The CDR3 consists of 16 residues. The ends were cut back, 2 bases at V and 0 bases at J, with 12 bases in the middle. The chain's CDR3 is CASSERARSSTDTQYF. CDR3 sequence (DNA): TGTGCCAGCAGTGAAAGGGCCAGATCTAGCACAGATACGCAGTATTTT.

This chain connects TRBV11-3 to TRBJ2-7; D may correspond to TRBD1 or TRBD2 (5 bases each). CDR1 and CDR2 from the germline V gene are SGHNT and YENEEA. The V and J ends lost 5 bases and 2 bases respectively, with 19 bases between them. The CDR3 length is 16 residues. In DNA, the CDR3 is TGTGCCAGCAGCCTGGGGGTGGGAGTGCCCCCCTACGAGCAGTACTTC. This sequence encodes CASSLGVGVPPYEQYF.

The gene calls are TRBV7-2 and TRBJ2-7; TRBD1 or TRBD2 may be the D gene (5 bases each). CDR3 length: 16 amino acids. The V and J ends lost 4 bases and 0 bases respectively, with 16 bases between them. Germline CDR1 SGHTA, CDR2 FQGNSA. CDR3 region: CASSSPFQGRSYEQYF. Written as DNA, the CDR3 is TGTGCCAGCAGCTCTCCATTTCAGGGACGCTCCTACGAGCAGTACTTC.

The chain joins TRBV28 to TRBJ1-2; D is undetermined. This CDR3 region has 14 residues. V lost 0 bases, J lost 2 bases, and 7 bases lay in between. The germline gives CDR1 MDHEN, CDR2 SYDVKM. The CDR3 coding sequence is TGTGCCAGCAGTTTATGGGGCAGGAACTATGGCTACACCTTC. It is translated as CASSLWGRNYGYTF.

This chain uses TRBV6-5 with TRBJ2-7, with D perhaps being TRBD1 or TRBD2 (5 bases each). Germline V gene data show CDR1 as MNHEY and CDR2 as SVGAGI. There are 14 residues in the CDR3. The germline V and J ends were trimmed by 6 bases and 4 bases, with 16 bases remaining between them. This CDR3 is CASSPGTSFYEQYF. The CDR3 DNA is TGTGCCAGCAGCCCCGGGACGTCTTTTTACGAGCAGTACTTC.

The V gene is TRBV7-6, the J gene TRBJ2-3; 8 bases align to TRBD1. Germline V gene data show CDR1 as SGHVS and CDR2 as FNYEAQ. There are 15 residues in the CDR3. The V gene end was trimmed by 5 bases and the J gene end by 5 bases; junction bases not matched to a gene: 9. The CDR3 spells CASSLRQGILDTQYF. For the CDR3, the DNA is TGTGCCAGCAGCCTTAGACAGGGGATTTTAGATACGCAGTATTTT.

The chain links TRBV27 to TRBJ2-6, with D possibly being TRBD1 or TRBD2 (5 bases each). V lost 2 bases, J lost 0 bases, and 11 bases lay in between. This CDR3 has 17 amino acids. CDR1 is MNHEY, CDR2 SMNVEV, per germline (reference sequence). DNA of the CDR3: TGTGCCAGCAGTTTAAGGGGACCGTACTCTGGGGCCAACGTCCTGACTTTC. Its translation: CASSLRGPYSGANVLTF.